The rows below give T cell receptor beta chains drawn from one sample of a study of T-cell reconstitution after alpha-beta-depleted transplantation in children. MiXCR, run by TCRdb on the PCR reads, gives a single entry per CDR3 protein. The sample lists about 640,000 distinct CDR3 sequences; approximately 17% were seen once. The input for sequencing was PBMCs from the stem cell graft donor, taken from the stem cell graft. The receptors were sampled from a human donor who donated a stem cell graft to a child with acute myeloid leukemia. Both conserved end residues are part of each CDR3. Fields, in order: clone size, D gene, J gene, V gene, CDR3 DNA, CDR3 protein. The D gene is left open where the match is weak. Only part of the rows carry a size: once, few, many, or a class if the clone is expanded.

clone size: NA
D gene: NA
J gene: TRBJ2-1
V gene: TRBV5-1
CDR3 DNA: TGCGCCAGCAGCTTGAGTCAGCAAAATGAGCAGTTCTTC
CDR3 protein: CASSLSQQNEQFF

clone size: few
D gene: TRBD2
J gene: TRBJ2-7
V gene: TRBV24-1
CDR3 DNA: TGTGCCACCAGAACAGCGGGGGGGCCTTACGAGCAGTACTTC
CDR3 protein: CATRTAGGPYEQYF

clone size: many
D gene: NA
J gene: TRBJ1-1
V gene: TRBV20-1
CDR3 DNA: TGCAGTGCTAGCCTCCCGGGTCAGCTGAACACTGAAGCTTTCTTT
CDR3 protein: CSASLPGQLNTEAFF

clone size: NA
D gene: NA
J gene: TRBJ1-1
V gene: TRBV4-1
CDR3 DNA: TGCGCCAGCAGCCAAGGGGGAGAGTTGGACACTGAAGCTTTCTTT
CDR3 protein: CASSQGGELDTEAFF

clone size: many
D gene: NA
J gene: TRBJ2-2
V gene: TRBV4-2
CDR3 DNA: TGTGCCAGCAGCCAAGTCCTAGCCGGGGAGCTGTTTTTT
CDR3 protein: CASSQVLAGELFF

clone size: NA
D gene: NA
J gene: TRBJ2-3
V gene: TRBV10-2
CDR3 DNA: TGCGCCAGCAGTGAGTCACAGGTGGGCACAGATACGCAGTATTTT
CDR3 protein: CASSESQVGTDTQYF

clone size: many
D gene: TRBD1
J gene: TRBJ2-7
V gene: TRBV29-1
CDR3 DNA: TGCAGCGGGGGGACAGACAAGATCCACTTC
CDR3 protein: CSGGTDKIHF

clone size: many
D gene: NA
J gene: TRBJ2-3
V gene: TRBV7-6
CDR3 DNA: TGTGCCAGCAGCCACAGCTCTAAGGTGGGCCGGGACACAGATACGCAGTATTTT
CDR3 protein: CASSHSSKVGRDTDTQYF

clone size: NA
D gene: NA
J gene: TRBJ2-7
V gene: TRBV6-2/TRBV6-3
CDR3 DNA: TGTGCCAGCAGTTACAACGGGATCGCCTACGAGCAGTACTTC
CDR3 protein: CASSYNGIAYEQYF

clone size: few
D gene: TRBD2
J gene: TRBJ2-1
V gene: TRBV5-1
CDR3 DNA: TGCGCCAGCAGCCCCGTGGGCGGGAGCTCCTACAATGAGCAGTTCTTC
CDR3 protein: CASSPVGGSSYNEQFF

clone size: few
D gene: NA
J gene: TRBJ2-3
V gene: TRBV6-1
CDR3 DNA: TGTGCCAGCAGCCCAGAGATAGAGGTGCCAGATACGCAGTATTTT
CDR3 protein: CASSPEIEVPDTQYF

clone size: many
D gene: NA
J gene: TRBJ1-2
V gene: TRBV7-3
CDR3 DNA: TGTGCCAGCAGCTTAACCATACAGAGCTATGGCTACACCTTC
CDR3 protein: CASSLTIQSYGYTF

clone size: many
D gene: NA
J gene: TRBJ2-1
V gene: TRBV15
CDR3 DNA: TGTGCCACCAGGAACCTAGGGAGCGCTCGCTACAATGAGCAGTTCTTC
CDR3 protein: CATRNLGSARYNEQFF

clone size: few
D gene: NA
J gene: TRBJ1-1
V gene: TRBV5-1
CDR3 DNA: TGCGCCAGCAGCCCTGGGGGGCACACTGAAGCTTTCTTT
CDR3 protein: CASSPGGHTEAFF

clone size: few
D gene: NA
J gene: TRBJ2-7
V gene: TRBV28
CDR3 DNA: TGTGCCAGCAGTCGGGGGCGCGAGCAGTACTTC
CDR3 protein: CASSRGREQYF

clone size: many
D gene: NA
J gene: TRBJ2-7
V gene: TRBV20-1
CDR3 DNA: TGCAGTGCTAGAAGACAGGGAGGCGAGCAGTACTTC
CDR3 protein: CSARRQGGEQYF

clone size: NA
D gene: NA
J gene: TRBJ2-2
V gene: TRBV6-1
CDR3 DNA: TGTGCCAGCACTGAGCCCTTTGGCACCGGGGAGCTGTTTTTT
CDR3 protein: CASTEPFGTGELFF

clone size: NA
D gene: NA
J gene: TRBJ1-2
V gene: TRBV12-3/TRBV12-4
CDR3 DNA: TGTGCCAGCACCTTCGGGGGGCTCTATGGCTACACCTTC
CDR3 protein: CASTFGGLYGYTF

clone size: few
D gene: TRBD1
J gene: TRBJ2-1
V gene: TRBV7-9
CDR3 DNA: TGTGCCAGCAGCTCTGGACAGGGTATGCATGAGCAGTTCTTC
CDR3 protein: CASSSGQGMHEQFF

clone size: few
D gene: NA
J gene: TRBJ2-3
V gene: TRBV5-1
CDR3 DNA: TGCGCCAGCAGCTTGGATCCGGGGGTAGAGACAGATACGCAGTATTTT
CDR3 protein: CASSLDPGVETDTQYF